This entry concerns a single T cell receptor beta chain. This record comes from a study of blood T cell repertoires in COVID-19. Overall study: Both acute and convalescent COVID-19 samples were obtained from the United States, Italy and Spain. Nucleic acid was either cDNA or gDNA, and it came from T cells, B-cell-depleted T cells, or PBMCs.

The authors' processing: Estimated nucleated cell counts came from reference gene primer amplification. Measured with immunoSEQ multiplex PCR; TCRdb has only the in-frame clones, and not every one. V and J calls plus clone size are reproduced from that table; the DNA served to infer D and trimming. The sample includes fewer than 300,000 clones, 85% of them seen just once. Germline V gene lookup returns CDR1 LNHNV and CDR2 YYDKDF (reference sequence). This CDR3 has 13 amino acids. V shed 6 bases, J shed 4 bases, and the junction held 4 bases outside the gene matches. Input material: peripheral blood. The TCR comes from a human donor in a cohort sampled during active COVID-19. The rearrangement uses TRBV15 and TRBJ1-1; 8 bases are shared with TRBD1. The CDR3 protein is CATSLGQGTEAFF. The CDR3 bases are TGTGCCACCAGTCTAGGACAGGGCACTGAAGCTTTCTTT.